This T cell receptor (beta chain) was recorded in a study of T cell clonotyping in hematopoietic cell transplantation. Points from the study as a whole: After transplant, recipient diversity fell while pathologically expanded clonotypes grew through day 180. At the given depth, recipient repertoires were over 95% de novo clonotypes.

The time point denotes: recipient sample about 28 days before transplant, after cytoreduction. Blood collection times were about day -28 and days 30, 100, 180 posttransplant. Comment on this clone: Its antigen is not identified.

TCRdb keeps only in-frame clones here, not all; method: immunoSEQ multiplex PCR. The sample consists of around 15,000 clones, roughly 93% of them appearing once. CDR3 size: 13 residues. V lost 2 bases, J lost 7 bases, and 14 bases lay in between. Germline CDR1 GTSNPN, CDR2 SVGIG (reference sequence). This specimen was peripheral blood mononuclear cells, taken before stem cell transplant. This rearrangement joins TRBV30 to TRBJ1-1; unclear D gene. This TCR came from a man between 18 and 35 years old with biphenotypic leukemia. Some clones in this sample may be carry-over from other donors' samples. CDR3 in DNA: TGTGCCTGGAGTCAGGAGGGCGCACTTGAAGCTTTCTTT. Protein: CAWSQEGALEAFF.